This T cell receptor (beta chain) was sequenced in a study of blood T cell repertoires in COVID-19. The CDR3 runs to 12 residues. CDR1 is SNHLY and CDR2 is FYNNEI in the germline V gene. V was clipped by 7 bases and J by 4 bases, with 10 bases between them. Sequencing was performed with immunoSEQ multiplex PCR; in TCRdb, only in-frame clones are kept and a portion is missing. Of under 250,000 clones in the sample, approximately 80% are singletons; the top ten hold 1.5% to 2%. V is TRBV2 and J is TRBJ1-2, with D possibly matching TRBD1 (6 bases). The sample comprised PBMCs or T cells enriched from blood (not recorded which). The sequence was collected from a man in his fifties or sixties who had recovered from COVID-19. CDR3 DNA: TGTGCCAGCAAGGGGGACGGCTATGGCTACACCTTC. Translation: CASKGDGYGYTF.